The next 14 T cell receptor beta chains were all read from a single sample in a study of CD8 T cells in Susac syndrome. RNA amounts of about 0.45 to 1 ug underwent reverse transcription with random hexamers. TCRdb independently ran MiXCR on the immunoSEQ multiplex PCR reads; one entry per CDR3 protein. This sample has some 160,000 distinct CDR3 sequences, with 90% to 95% found just once. Sequenced sample: CD4+ T cells from PBMCs. These receptors were collected from a human donor with Susac syndrome.

V gene TRBV20-1 combines with J gene TRBJ2-3; D ambiguous. V was clipped by 6 bases and J by 9 bases, with 19 bases between them. Per germline, CDR1 DFQATT and CDR2 SNEGSKA (reference sequence). CDR3 length equals 13 residues. CDR3 nucleotide sequence: TGCAGTGCCGATGGCCTGACTGACCTGACGCAGTATTTT. Amino acids: CSADGLTDLTQYF.

In this sample, this clonotype turned up a few times. The chain recombines TRBV5-4 with TRBJ1-2; 10 nucleotides agree with TRBD1. The CDR3 is 14 residues long. The V gene end was trimmed by 7 bases and the J gene end by 4 bases; junction bases not matched to a gene: 7. Germline V gene lookup returns CDR1 SGHNT and CDR2 YYREEE (reference sequence). CDR3 sequence reads: CASSLDRGSYGYTF. The CDR3 bases are TGTGCCAGCTCACTGGACAGGGGGTCCTATGGCTACACCTTC.

This chain joins TRBV20-1 and TRBJ2-3; D may match TRBD1 or TRBD2 (6 bases each). Between the trimmed V and J ends, which lost 6 bases and 1 base, there was a span of 20 bases. CDR1 DFQATT and CDR2 SNEGSKA come from the germline V gene (reference sequence). This CDR3 spans 16 amino acids. CDR3 DNA sequence: TGCAGTGCCCCGCTTGCGGGACACGGGCGCACAGATACGCAGTATTTT. Translated, it gives CSAPLAGHGRTDTQYF.

This clonotype was counted a single time. The chain has TRBV7-9 and TRBJ2-3; D unresolved. The ends were cut back, 1 base at V and 6 bases at J, with 14 bases in the middle. The CDR3 is made up of 15 amino acids. Germline-derived CDR1 and CDR2 are SEHNR and FQNEAQ (reference sequence). The CDR3 sequence: CASSLVNTLGDTQYF. The CDR3 DNA is TGTGCCAGCAGCTTAGTTAATACCTTAGGGGATACGCAGTATTTT. Drawing the rest from reference TRBV7-9 and TRBJ2-3, the complete variable domain is DTGVSQNPRHKITKRGQNVTFRCDPISEHNRLYWYRQTLGQGPEFLTYFQNEAQLEKSRLLSDRFSAERPKGSFSTLEIQRTEQGDSAMYLCASSLVNTLGDTQYFGPGTRLTVL.

This clonotype has just one count. The CDR3 sequence is CASSPRDTQNSPLHF. CDR3 nucleotides: TGTGCCAGCAGCCCCCGGGACACCCAAAATTCACCCCTCCACTTT. J is TRBJ1-6 and V is TRBV11-2; TRBD1 might be the D (6 bases). With 5 bases removed from V and 7 bases from J, the gap between germline ends came to 15 bases. Per germline, CDR1 SGHAT and CDR2 FQNNGV. The CDR3 has 15 residues.

This rearrangement joins TRBV6-5 to TRBJ2-7; D is perhaps TRBD1 (5 bases). This CDR3 spans 15 amino acids. Per the germline V gene, CDR1 is MNHEY and CDR2 is SVGAGI. Trimming took off 0 bases at V and 3 bases at J, with 12 bases between the two ends. CDR3 bases: TGTGCCAGCAGTTACTCGATTGACAGTCACTACGAGCAGTACTTC. It specifies CASSYSIDSHYEQYF.

The chain has TRBV7-2 and TRBJ2-3, with TRBD2 identical over 9 bases. Looked up from germline, CDR1 is SGHTA and CDR2 is FQGNSA. CDR3 length equals 15 residues. Trimming cost V 5 bases and J 6 bases; bases outside gene matches: 9. DNA for the CDR3: TGTGCCAGCAGCCCTCTTCCCCTAGCGGGGGATACGCAGTATTTT. Encoded protein: CASSPLPLAGDTQYF.

The chain has TRBV25-1 and TRBJ2-3; 9 positions match TRBD2. With 10 bases clipped from V and 1 base from J, the junction kept 3 bases outside the gene matches. The CDR3 consists of 13 residues. From germline, CDR1 is MGHDK and CDR2 SYGVNS. CDR3 nucleotide sequence: TGTGCCACCAAGCGGGGGGGCACAGATACGCAGTATTTT. Translating it yields CATKRGGTDTQYF.

V usage is TRBV7-9 and J usage is TRBJ2-3; D gene uncertain. CDR3 size: 14 residues. Trimming stripped 5 bases from V and 4 bases from J, with 13 bases between. Germline V lookup: CDR1 SEHNR, CDR2 FQNEAQ (reference sequence). Here the CDR3 reads CASSPSHQPDTQYF. CDR3 sequence (DNA): TGTGCCAGCAGCCCGTCCCACCAGCCAGATACGCAGTATTTT.

This clonotype was seen just once. The gene calls are TRBV7-3 and TRBJ2-2; possible D gene TRBD2, 6 bases. Trimming left V 10 bases short and J 6 bases short, with 12 bases between. The CDR3 extends over 12 amino acids. CDR1 SGHTA and CDR2 FQGTGA come from the germline V gene. As DNA, the CDR3 is TGTGCCACCAGGAGGGGAGCCGGGGAGCTGTTTTTT. This sequence encodes CATRRGAGELFF.

The chain links TRBV28 to TRBJ1-2, with D unclear. This CDR3 spans 12 amino acids. V lost 8 bases, J lost 0 bases, and 7 bases lay in between. Looked up from germline, CDR1 is MDHEN and CDR2 is SYDVKM. In DNA, the CDR3 is TGTGCCAGCTTACAGACTAACTATGGCTACACCTTC. The encoded protein is CASLQTNYGYTF.

The CDR3: CASSVRGDFSNEQFF. In DNA, the CDR3 is TGTGCCAGCAGCGTGCGGGGGGACTTCTCCAATGAGCAGTTCTTC. J is TRBJ2-1 and V is TRBV7-9, with 8 bases identical to TRBD2. The CDR3 has 15 amino acids. The germline CDR1 and CDR2 sequences are SEHNR and FQNEAQ (reference sequence). With V trimmed by 5 bases and J by 6 bases, 9 bases remained unmatched. The whole variable domain, remainder taken from reference TRBV7-9 and TRBJ2-1, is DTGVSQNPRHKITKRGQNVTFRCDPISEHNRLYWYRQTLGQGPEFLTYFQNEAQLEKSRLLSDRFSAERPKGSFSTLEIQRTEQGDSAMYLCASSVRGDFSNEQFFGPGTRLTVL.

The rearrangement links TRBV11-2 to TRBJ2-2; no clear D. This CDR3 has 12 amino acids. V lost 6 bases and J lost 7, with 9 bases in between. Germline V lookup: CDR1 SGHAT, CDR2 FQNNGV. Written as DNA, the CDR3 is TGTGCCAGCAGTCCACAATTCGGGGAGCTGTTTTTT. It translates to CASSPQFGELFF.

The chain links TRBV12-3 or TRBV12-4 to TRBJ2-7, with D hard to call. The CDR3 loop spans 16 amino acids. The V and J ends lost 1 base and 6 bases respectively, with 19 bases between them. The CDR3 DNA reads TGTGCCAGCAGTTTAGAGTCTGGACCCTCCAGCCGCGAGCAGTACTTC. It specifies CASSLESGPSSREQYF.